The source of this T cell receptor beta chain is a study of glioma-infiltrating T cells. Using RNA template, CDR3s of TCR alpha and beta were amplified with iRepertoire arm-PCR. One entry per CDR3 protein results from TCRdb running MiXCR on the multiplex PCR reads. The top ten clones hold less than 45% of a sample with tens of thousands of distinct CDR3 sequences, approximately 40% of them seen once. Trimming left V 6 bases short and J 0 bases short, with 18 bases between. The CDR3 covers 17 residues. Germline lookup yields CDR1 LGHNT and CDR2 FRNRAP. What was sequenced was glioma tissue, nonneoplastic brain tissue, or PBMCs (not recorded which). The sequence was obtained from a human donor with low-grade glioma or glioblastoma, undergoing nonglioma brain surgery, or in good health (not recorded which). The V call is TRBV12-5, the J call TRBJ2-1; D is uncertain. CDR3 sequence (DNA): TGTGCTAGTGGCCCCCCTCTAGGAAAAAACTCCTACAATGAGCAGTTCTTC. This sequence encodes CASGPPLGKNSYNEQFF.